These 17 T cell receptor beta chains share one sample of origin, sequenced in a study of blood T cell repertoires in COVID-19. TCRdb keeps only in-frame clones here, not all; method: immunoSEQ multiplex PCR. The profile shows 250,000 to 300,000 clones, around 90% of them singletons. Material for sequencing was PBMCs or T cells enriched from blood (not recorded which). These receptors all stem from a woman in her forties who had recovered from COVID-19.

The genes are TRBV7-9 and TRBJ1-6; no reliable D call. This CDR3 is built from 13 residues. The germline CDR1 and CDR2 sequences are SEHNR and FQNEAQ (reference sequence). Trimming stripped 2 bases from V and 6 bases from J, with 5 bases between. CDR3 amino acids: CASSLLSNSPLHF. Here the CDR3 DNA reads TGTGCCAGCAGCTTACTCAGTAATTCACCCCTCCACTTT.

CDR3 coding DNA: TGCGCCAGCAGCTTGGTGGGCGGGGGCGCTGGGGCCAACGTCCTGACTTTC. It translates to CASSLVGGGAGANVLTF. The chain recombines TRBV5-1 with TRBJ2-6; the D gene is possibly TRBD2 (7 bases). CDR3 size: 17 residues. Germline values: CDR1 SGHRS, CDR2 YFSETQ. V shed 0 bases and J shed 2 bases, with 12 bases lying between them.

The CDR3 DNA sequence: TGTGCCAGCAGTTACGTCCAACAGTACATGAACACTGAAGCTTTCTTT. It translates to CASSYVQQYMNTEAFF. This chain joins TRBV6-2 or TRBV6-3 and TRBJ1-1, with unresolved D. V dropped 2 bases and J dropped 0 bases, with 13 bases sitting between them. Germline-derived CDR1 and CDR2 are MNHEY and SVGEGT. The CDR3 has 16 residues.

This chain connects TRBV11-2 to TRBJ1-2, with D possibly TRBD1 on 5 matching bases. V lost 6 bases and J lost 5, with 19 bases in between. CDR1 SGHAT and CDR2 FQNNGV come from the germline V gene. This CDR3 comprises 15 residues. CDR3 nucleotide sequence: TGTGCCAGCAGTTTGGGGATGGAGTCAGGGTATGGCTACACCTTC. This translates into CASSLGMESGYGYTF.

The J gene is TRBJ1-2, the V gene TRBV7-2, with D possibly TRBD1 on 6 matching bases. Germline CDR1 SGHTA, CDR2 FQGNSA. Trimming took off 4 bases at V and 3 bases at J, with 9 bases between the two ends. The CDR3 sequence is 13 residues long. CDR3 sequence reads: CASSSRTDYGYTF. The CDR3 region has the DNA TGTGCCAGCAGCTCTCGGACAGACTATGGCTACACCTTC.

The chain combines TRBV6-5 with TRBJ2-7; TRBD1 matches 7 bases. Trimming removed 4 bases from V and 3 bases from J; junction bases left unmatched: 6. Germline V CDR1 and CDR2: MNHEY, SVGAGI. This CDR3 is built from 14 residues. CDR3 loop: CASSSRTGGYEQYF. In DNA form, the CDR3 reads TGTGCCAGCAGTTCCCGGACAGGAGGCTACGAGCAGTACTTC.

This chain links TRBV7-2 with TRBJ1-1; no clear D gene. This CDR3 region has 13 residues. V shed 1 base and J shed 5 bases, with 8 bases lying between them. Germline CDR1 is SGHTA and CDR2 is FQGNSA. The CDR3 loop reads CASSLGEETEAFF. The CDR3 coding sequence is TGTGCCAGCAGCTTAGGGGAGGAAACTGAAGCTTTCTTT.

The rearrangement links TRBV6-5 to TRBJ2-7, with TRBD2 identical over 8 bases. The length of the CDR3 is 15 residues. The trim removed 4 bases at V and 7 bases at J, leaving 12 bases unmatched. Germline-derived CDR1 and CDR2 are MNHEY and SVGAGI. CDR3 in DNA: TGTGCCAGCAGTTCTACCGGAGCGGGAGAGGGGGAGCAGTACTTC. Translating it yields CASSSTGAGEGEQYF.

CDR3: CASSLPGTSGSNEQFF. The CDR3 DNA reads as TGCGCCAGCAGCTTGCCCGGGACTAGCGGCTCTAATGAGCAGTTCTTC. The V call is TRBV5-1, the J call TRBJ2-1; 11 bases line up with TRBD2. The CDR3 consists of 16 residues. The V segment lost 1 base and the J segment 7 bases; nucleotides outside the gene matches: 7. CDR1 SGHRS and CDR2 YFSETQ come from the germline V gene.

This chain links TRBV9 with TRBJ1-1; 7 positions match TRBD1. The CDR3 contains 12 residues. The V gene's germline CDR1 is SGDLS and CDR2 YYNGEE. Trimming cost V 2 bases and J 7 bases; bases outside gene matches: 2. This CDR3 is CASSVRDSEAFF. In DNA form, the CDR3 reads TGTGCCAGCAGCGTTCGGGACAGTGAAGCTTTCTTT.

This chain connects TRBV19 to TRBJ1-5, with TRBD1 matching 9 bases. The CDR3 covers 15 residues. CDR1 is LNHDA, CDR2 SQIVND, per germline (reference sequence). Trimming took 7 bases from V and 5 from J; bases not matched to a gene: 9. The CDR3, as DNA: TGTGCCAGTAAGGCAACAGGGGGCACGTATCAGCCCCAGCATTTT. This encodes CASKATGGTYQPQHF.

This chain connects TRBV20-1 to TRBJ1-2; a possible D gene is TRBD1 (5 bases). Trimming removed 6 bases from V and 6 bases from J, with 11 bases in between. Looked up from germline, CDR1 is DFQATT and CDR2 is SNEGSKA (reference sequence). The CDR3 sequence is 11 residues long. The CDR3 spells CSAPGSHGYTF. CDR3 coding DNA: TGCAGTGCCCCAGGGTCTCATGGCTACACCTTC.

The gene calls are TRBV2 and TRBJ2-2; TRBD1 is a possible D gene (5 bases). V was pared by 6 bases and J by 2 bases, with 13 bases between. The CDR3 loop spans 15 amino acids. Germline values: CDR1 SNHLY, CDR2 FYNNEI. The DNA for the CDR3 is TGTGCCAGCAGACCCGGACACCCTAACACCGGGGAGCTGTTTTTT. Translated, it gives CASRPGHPNTGELFF.

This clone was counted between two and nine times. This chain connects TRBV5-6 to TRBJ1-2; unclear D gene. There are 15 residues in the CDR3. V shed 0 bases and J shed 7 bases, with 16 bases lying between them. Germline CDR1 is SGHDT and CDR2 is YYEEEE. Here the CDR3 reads CASSLDQRLLSGYTF. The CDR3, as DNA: TGTGCCAGCAGCTTGGACCAGCGTTTGTTGAGTGGCTACACCTTC.

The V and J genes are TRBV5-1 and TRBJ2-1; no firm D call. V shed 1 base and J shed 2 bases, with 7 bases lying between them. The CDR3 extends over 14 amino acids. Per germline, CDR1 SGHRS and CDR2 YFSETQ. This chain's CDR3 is CASSLSQTYNEQFF. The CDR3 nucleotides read TGCGCCAGCAGCTTGTCACAGACCTACAATGAGCAGTTCTTC.

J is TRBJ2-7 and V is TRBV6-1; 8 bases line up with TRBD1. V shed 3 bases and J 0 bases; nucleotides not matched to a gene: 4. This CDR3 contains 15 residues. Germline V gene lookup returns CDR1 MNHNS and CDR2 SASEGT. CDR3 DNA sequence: TGTGCCAGCAGTGAGATGGACAGGGACTCCTACGAGCAGTACTTC. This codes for CASSEMDRDSYEQYF.

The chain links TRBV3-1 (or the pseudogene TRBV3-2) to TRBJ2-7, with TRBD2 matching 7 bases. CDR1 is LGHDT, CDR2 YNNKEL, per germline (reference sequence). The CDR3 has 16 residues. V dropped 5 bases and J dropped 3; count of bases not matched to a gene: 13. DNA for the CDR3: TGTGCCAGCAGCTATCTAAGGGGCGGGGGATTCTACGAGCAGTACTTC. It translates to CASSYLRGGGFYEQYF.